This T cell receptor beta chain was identified in a study of CD8 T cells in ankylosing spondylitis. This clonotype was counted ten times or more. As yet, its antigen is unknown. It was by quantitative 5'-RACE with molecular barcodes that TCR beta libraries were made. Each CDR3 protein is one row after TCRdb ran MiXCR on the 5' RACE reads. The sample consists of roughly 400,000 distinct CDR3 sequences, 20% to 25% of them appearing once. The CDR3 consists of 15 residues. Trimming removed 5 bases from V and 2 bases from J; junction bases left unmatched: 9. General study points: Clones linked to disease, bearing a CD8+ phenotype, were relatively rare in peripheral blood. Characteristic of ankylosing spondylitis blood, it appeared, was a TCR beta motif comprising roughly eight highly homologous variants.

The V gene is TRBV12-3 or TRBV12-4, the J gene TRBJ2-7, with TRBD1 matching over 7 bases. The clonotype originates from a male donor with ankylosing spondylitis. Sequenced input: blood, either unsorted or a sorted T cell fraction (not recorded which). DNA for the CDR3: TGTGCCAGCAGTCCAATTCAGACAGGGACCTACGAGCAGTACTTC. Its translation: CASSPIQTGTYEQYF.